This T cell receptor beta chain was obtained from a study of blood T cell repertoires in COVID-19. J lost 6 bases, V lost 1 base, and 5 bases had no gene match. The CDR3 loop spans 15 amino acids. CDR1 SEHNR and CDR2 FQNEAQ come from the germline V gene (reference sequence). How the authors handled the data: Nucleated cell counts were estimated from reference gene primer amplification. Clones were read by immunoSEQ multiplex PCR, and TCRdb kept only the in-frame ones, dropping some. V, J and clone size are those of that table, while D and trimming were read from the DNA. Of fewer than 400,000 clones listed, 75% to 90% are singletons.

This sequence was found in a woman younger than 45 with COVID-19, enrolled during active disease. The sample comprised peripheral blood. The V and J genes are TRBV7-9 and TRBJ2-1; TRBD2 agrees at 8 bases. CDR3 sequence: CASSLGRTSSNEQFF. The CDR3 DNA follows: TGTGCCAGCAGCTTAGGACGGACTAGCAGCAATGAGCAGTTCTTC.